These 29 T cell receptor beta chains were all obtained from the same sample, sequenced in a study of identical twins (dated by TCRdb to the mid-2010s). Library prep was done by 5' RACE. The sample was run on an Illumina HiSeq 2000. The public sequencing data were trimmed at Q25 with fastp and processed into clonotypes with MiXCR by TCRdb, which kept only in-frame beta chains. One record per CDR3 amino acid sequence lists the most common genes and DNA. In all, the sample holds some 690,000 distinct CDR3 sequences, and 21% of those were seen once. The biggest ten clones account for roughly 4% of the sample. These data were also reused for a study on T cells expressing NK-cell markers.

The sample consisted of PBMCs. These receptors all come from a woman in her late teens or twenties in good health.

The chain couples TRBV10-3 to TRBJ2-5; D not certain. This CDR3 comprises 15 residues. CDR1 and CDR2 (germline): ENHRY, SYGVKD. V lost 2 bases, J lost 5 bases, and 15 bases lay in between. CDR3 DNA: TGTGCCATCAGTGAGAATCTGGGGATTGGGGAGACCCAGTACTTC. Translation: CAISENLGIGETQYF.

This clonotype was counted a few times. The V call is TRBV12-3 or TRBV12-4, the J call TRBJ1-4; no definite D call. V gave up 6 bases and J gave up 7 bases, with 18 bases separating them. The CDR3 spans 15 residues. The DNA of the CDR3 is TGTGCCAGCAGCCTAGGTCGCGCCTGGGGTGAAAAACTGTTTTTT. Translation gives CASSLGRAWGEKLFF.

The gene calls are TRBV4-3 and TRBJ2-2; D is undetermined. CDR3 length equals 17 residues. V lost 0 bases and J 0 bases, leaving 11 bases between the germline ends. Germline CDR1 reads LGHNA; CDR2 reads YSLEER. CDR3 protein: CASSQEAAWSNTGELFF. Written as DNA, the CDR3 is TGCGCCAGCAGCCAAGAGGCCGCCTGGTCGAACACCGGGGAGCTGTTTTTT.

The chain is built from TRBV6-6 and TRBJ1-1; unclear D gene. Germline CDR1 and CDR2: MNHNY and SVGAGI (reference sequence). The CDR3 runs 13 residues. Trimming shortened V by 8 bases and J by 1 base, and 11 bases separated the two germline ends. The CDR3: CASGGRRNTEAFF. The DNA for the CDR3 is TGTGCCAGCGGAGGGAGGCGGAACACTGAAGCTTTCTTT.

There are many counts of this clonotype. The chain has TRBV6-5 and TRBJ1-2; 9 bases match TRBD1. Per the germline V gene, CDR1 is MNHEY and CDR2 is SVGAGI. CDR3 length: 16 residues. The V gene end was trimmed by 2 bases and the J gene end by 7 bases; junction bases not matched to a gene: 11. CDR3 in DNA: TGTGCCAGCAGTTACAGTGAGCCGGGACAGGGCTCTGGCTACACCTTC. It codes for CASSYSEPGQGSGYTF.

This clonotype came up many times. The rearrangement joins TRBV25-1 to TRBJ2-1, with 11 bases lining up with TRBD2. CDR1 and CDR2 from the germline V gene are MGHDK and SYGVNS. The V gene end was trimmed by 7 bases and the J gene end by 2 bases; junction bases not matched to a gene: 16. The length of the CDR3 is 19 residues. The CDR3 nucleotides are TGTGCCAGCACTCCAGGAACAAAATCGGGACTAGCGGCCTACAATGAGCAGTTCTTC. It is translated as CASTPGTKSGLAAYNEQFF.

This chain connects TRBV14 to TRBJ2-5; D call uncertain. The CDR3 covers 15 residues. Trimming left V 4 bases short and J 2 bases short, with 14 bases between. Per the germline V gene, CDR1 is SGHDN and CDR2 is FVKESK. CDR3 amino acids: CASSRDMGSQETQYF. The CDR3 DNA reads TGTGCCAGCAGCCGAGATATGGGATCTCAAGAGACCCAGTACTTC. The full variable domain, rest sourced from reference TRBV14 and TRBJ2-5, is EAGVTQFPSHSVIEKGQTVTLRCDPISGHDNLYWYRRVMGKEIKFLLHFVKESKQDESGMPNNRFLAERTGGTYSTLKVQPAELEDSGVYFCASSRDMGSQETQYFGPGTRLLVL.

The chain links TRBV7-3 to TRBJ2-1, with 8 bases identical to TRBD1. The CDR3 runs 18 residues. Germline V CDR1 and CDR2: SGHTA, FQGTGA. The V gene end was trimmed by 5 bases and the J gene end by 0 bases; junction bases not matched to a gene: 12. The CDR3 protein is CASSLDRAIGISYNEQFF. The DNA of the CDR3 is TGTGCCAGCAGCCTGGACAGGGCTATCGGGATCTCCTACAATGAGCAGTTCTTC.

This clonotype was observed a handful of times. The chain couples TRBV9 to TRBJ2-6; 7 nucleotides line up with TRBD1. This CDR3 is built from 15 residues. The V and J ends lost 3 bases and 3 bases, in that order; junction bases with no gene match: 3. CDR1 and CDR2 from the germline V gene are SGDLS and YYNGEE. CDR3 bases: TGTGCCAGCAGCGCAGGGGGTTTTGGGGCCAACGTCCTGACTTTC. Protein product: CASSAGGFGANVLTF.

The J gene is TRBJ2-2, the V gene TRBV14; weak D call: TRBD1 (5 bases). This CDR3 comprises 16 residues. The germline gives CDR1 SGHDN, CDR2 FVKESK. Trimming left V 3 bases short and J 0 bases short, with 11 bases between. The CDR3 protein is CASSHPTAANTGELFF. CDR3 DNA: TGTGCCAGCAGCCACCCGACAGCCGCGAACACCGGGGAGCTGTTTTTT. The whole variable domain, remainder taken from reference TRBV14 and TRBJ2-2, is EAGVTQFPSHSVIEKGQTVTLRCDPISGHDNLYWYRRVMGKEIKFLLHFVKESKQDESGMPNNRFLAERTGGTYSTLKVQPAELEDSGVYFCASSHPTAANTGELFFGEGSRLTVL.

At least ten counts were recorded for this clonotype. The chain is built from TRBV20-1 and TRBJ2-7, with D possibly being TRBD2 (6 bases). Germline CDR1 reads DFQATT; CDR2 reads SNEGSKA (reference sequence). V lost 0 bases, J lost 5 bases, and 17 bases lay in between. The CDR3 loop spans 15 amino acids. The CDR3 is CSARDPSGPWNEQYF. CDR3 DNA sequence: TGCAGTGCTAGAGATCCGAGCGGGCCATGGAACGAGCAGTACTTC.

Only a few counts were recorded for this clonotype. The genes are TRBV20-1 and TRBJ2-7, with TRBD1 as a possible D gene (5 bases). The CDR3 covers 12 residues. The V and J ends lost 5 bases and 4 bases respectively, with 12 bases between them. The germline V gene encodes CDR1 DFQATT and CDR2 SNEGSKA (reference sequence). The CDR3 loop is CSAQEGAYEQYF. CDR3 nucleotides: TGCAGTGCTCAGGAAGGGGCATACGAGCAGTACTTC.

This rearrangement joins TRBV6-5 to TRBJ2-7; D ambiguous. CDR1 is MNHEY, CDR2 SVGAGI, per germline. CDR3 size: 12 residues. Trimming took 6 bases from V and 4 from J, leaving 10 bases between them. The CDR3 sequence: CASRTDAYEQYF. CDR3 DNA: TGTGCCAGCAGAACGGATGCGTACGAGCAGTACTTC.

CDR3 DNA sequence: TGTGCCAGCAGACCGACAGGGGTGGACACCGGGGAGCTGTTTTTT. Protein sequence: CASRPTGVDTGELFF. The chain recombines TRBV7-6 with TRBJ2-2, with TRBD1 matching 8 bases. The germline CDR1 and CDR2 sequences are SGHVS and FNYEAQ. Losses at the gene ends were 6 bases for V and 3 bases for J; bases not matched to a gene: 6. The CDR3 has 15 amino acids.

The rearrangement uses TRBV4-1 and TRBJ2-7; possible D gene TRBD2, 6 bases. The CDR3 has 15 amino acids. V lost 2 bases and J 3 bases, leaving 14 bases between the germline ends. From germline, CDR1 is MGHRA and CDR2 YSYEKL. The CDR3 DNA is TGCGCCAGCAGCCAACGATGGCTAGCGATCTACGAGCAGTACTTC. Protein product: CASSQRWLAIYEQYF.

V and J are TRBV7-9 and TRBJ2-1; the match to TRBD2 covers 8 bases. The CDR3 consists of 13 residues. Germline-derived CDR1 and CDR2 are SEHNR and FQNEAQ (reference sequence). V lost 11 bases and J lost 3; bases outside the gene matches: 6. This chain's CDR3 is CASSGRVYNEQFF. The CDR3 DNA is TGTGCCTCCTCCGGGAGGGTCTACAATGAGCAGTTCTTC.

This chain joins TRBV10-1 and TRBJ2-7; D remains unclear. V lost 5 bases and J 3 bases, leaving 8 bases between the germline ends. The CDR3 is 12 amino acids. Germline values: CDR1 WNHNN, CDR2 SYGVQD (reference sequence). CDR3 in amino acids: CASSRFSYEQYF. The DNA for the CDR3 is TGCGCCAGCAGTCGGTTCAGCTACGAGCAGTACTTC.

CDR3 protein: CATSRDGRTDTQYF. The CDR3 nucleotides read TGTGCCACCAGCAGGGACGGTCGCACAGATACGCAGTATTTT. The chain uses TRBV15 and TRBJ2-3; D is unclear. Germline lookup yields CDR1 LNHNV and CDR2 YYDKDF (reference sequence). The CDR3 runs 14 residues. Trimming took off 3 bases at V and 1 base at J, with 8 bases between the two ends.

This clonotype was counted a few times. CDR3 DNA sequence: TGCGCCAGCAGCATACCCTCGTCATCTGAAGCTTTCTTT. As protein: CASSIPSSSEAFF. The V call is TRBV5-1, the J call TRBJ1-1; D not resolved. V gave up 4 bases and J gave up 6 bases, with 13 bases separating them. The CDR3 is made up of 13 amino acids. Germline CDR1 is SGHRS and CDR2 is YFSETQ. Complete variable domain (other parts from reference TRBV5-1 and TRBJ1-1): KAGVTQTPRYLIKTRGQQVTLSCSPISGHRSVSWYQQTPGQGLQFLFEYFSETQRNKGNFPGRFSGRQFSNSRSEMNVSTLELGDSALYLCASSIPSSSEAFFGQGTRLTVV.

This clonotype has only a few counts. The CDR3 DNA reads TGTGCCAGCAGCAGGATAATGAGGGGAAATGAGCAGTTCTTC. This codes for CASSRIMRGNEQFF. The genes are TRBV6-1 and TRBJ2-1; D possibly uses TRBD1 or TRBD2 (5 bases each). Germline V lookup: CDR1 MNHNS, CDR2 SASEGT. This CDR3 spans 14 amino acids. V was cut by 6 bases and J by 7 bases, with 16 bases left in between.

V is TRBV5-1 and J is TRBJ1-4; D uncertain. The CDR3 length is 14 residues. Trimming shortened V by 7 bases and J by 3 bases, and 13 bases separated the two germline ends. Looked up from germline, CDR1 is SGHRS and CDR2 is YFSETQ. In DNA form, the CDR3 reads TGCGCCAGCGGTCGTAGGACCTCTAATGAAAAACTGTTTTTT. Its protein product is CASGRRTSNEKLFF. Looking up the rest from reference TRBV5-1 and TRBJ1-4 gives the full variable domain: KAGVTQTPRYLIKTRGQQVTLSCSPISGHRSVSWYQQTPGQGLQFLFEYFSETQRNKGNFPGRFSGRQFSNSRSEMNVSTLELGDSALYLCASGRRTSNEKLFFGSGTQLSVL.

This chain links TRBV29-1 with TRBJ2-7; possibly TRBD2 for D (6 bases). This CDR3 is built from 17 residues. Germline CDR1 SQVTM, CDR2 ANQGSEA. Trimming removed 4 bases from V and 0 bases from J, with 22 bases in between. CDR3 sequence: CSVGRIGGKRNSYEQYF. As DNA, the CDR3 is TGCAGCGTTGGAAGGATTGGAGGGAAGAGGAACTCCTACGAGCAGTACTTC.

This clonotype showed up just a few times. Here the CDR3 reads CSARTLRGDIQYF. The CDR3, as DNA: TGCAGTGCACGGACACTCCGAGGGGACATTCAGTACTTC. The rearrangement uses TRBV20-1 and TRBJ2-4; D tentatively fits TRBD1 or TRBD2 (5 bases each). Germline V gives CDR1 DFQATT, CDR2 SNEGSKA (reference sequence). The CDR3 consists of 13 residues. V was cut by 6 bases and J by 8 bases, with 17 bases left in between.

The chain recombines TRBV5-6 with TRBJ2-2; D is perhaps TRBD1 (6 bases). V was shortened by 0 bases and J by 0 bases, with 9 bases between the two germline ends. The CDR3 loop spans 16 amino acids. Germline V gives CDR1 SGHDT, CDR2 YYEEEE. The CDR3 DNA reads TGTGCCAGCAGCTTGGGGGGGCGGTCGAACACCGGGGAGCTGTTTTTT. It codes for CASSLGGRSNTGELFF.

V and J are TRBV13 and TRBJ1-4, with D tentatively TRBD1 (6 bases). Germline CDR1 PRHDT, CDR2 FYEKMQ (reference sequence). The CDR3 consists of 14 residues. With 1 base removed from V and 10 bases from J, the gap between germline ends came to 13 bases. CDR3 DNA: TGTGCCAGCAGCTTAGAGGGGGTTCCGGGAAAACTGTTTTTT. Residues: CASSLEGVPGKLFF.

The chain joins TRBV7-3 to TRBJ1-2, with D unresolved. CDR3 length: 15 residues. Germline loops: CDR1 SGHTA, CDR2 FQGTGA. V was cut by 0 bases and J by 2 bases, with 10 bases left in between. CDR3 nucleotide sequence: TGTGCCAGCAGCTTAACATGGCAATCCAACTATGGCTACACCTTC. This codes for CASSLTWQSNYGYTF.

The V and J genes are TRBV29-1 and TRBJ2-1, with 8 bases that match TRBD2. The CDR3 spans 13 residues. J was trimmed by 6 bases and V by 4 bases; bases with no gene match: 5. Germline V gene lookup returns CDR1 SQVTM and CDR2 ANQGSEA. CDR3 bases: TGCAGCGTTGTCAGGACTAGCAGCAATGAGCAGTTCTTC. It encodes CSVVRTSSNEQFF.

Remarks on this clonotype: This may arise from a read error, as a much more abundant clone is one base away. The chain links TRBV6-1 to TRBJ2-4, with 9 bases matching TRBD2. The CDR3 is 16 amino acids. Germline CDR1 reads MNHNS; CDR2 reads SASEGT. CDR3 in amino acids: CASSPILAGAKIIQYF. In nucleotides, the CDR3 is TGTGCCAGCAGTCCAATTTTAGCGGGAGCCAAAATCATTCAGTACTTC.

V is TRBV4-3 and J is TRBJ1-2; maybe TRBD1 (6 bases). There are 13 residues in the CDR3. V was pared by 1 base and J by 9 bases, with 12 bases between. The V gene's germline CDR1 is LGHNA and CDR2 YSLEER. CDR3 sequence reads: CASSQVYRESYTF. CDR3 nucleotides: TGCGCCAGCAGCCAAGTATACAGGGAGAGCTACACCTTC.